This paragraph reports one TCR beta chain. These data come from a study of PD-L1 blockade in urothelial cancer. Study summary: About 90% of the 29 patients were males with bladder-origin urothelial cancer. T cells were recovered from blood samples at a median of 141,255.

Here immunoSEQ multiplex PCR was the method, and the copy in TCRdb shows in-frame clones only, minus some. The sample shows about 82,000 clones, 85% to 95% of them seen only once. The CDR3 consists of 12 residues. Germline CDR1 is KGHSH and CDR2 is LQKENI. V lost 4 bases and J lost 5, with 7 bases in between. The patients' disease, urothelial carcinoma, was locally advanced or metastatic. The rearrangement links TRBV18 to TRBJ2-3; no clear D. Sequenced here: PBMCs, sampled around atezolizumab (anti-PD-L1) treatment. The source is a man aged 55 to 70 with urothelial cancer. Written as DNA, the CDR3 is TGTGCCAGCTCACGATACAAAGATACGCAGTATTTT. It specifies CASSRYKDTQYF. The variable domain in full, completed from reference TRBV18 and TRBJ2-3, reads NAGVMQNPRHLVRRRGQEARLRCSPMKGHSHVYWYRQLPEEGLKFMVYLQKENIIDESGMPKERFSAEFPKEGPSILRIQQVVRGDSAAYFCASSRYKDTQYFGPGTRLTVL.